These T cell receptor beta chains were read from a single sample in a study of blood T cells in healthy people across ages. TCRdb re-derived calls from the 5' RACE reads in MiXCR, one entry per CDR3 protein. There are over a million distinct CDR3 sequences in the sample; roughly 40% occur only once, and less than 8% lies in the top ten. Sequencing input: blood. The receptor source for this set is a woman aged 18-29 years in good health. Both conserved end residues are part of each CDR3. Each record gives: J gene, clone size, V gene, D gene, CDR3 DNA, CDR3 protein. The D gene is left open where the match is weak. Expanded clones get a size class; other rows say once, few or many, or leave the size out.

TRBJ1-2 - TRBV12-3/TRBV12-4 - TGTGCCAGCAGTTTACACAGGACCTATGGCTACACCTTC CASSLHRTYGYTF
TRBJ2-5 few TRBV20-1 TRBD2 TGCAGTGCTAGAGATCGTTGGGGGGGAGCTATACAAGAGACCCAGTACTTC CSARDRWGGAIQETQYF
TRBJ1-2 many TRBV6-6 - TGTGCCAGCAAGTCCGGACCAGGGGATGGCTACACCTTC CASKSGPGDGYTF
TRBJ2-1 - TRBV10-3 - TGTGCCATCAGTGAGCGGGGTGTGTCGGGCTCCTACAATGAGCAGTTCTTC CAISERGVSGSYNEQFF
TRBJ2-5 many TRBV29-1 - TGCAGCGTCGATTCTTGGGGGACCCAGTACTTC CSVDSWGTQYF
TRBJ1-2 few TRBV4-1 - TGCGCCAGCACGTCTACAGGCAGAAACTATGGCTACACCTTC CASTSTGRNYGYTF
TRBJ1-4 - TRBV10-3 - TGTGCCATCAGTGAGTCCGGCGAAGATGAAAAACTGTTTTTT CAISESGEDEKLFF
TRBJ2-3 many TRBV7-2 - TGTGCCAGCACTCCCTTCGGGGATACGCAGTATTTT CASTPFGDTQYF
TRBJ2-1 - TRBV6-1 - TGTGCCAACAAGGAAGGAGAGACCCAGTTCTTC CANKEGETQFF
TRBJ2-7 few TRBV29-1 - TGCAGCGTTGGAGGGGGGGTATACTACGAGCAGTACTTC CSVGGGVYYEQYF
TRBJ1-5 few TRBV20-1 TRBD1 TGCAGTGCTACCCCCGCTCAGGGGGAAGCAAATCAGCCCCAGCATTTT CSATPAQGEANQPQHF
TRBJ1-6 few TRBV20-1 - TGCAGTGCTACCGACCGGAGCTCCTATAATTCACCCCTCCACTTT CSATDRSSYNSPLHF
TRBJ2-7 few TRBV7-2 - TGTGCCAGCAGCTTCCGGCTAAATTACGAGCAGTACTTC CASSFRLNYEQYF
TRBJ1-2 - TRBV6-5 - TGTGCCAACAGTTACGGGGTAGACTATGGCTACACCTTC CANSYGVDYGYTF
TRBJ1-3 - TRBV10-1 - TGCGCCAGCAGTGACAGTCTCTCTGGAAACACCATATATTTT CASSDSLSGNTIYF
TRBJ2-5 - TRBV4-2 TRBD2 TGTGCCAGCAGCCAAGATATCGGGGGGATTGGGGAGACCCAGTACTTC CASSQDIGGIGETQYF
TRBJ2-7 few TRBV5-7 - TGTGCCAGCAGCCAGGACGGGGGATTGGACTACGAGCAGTACTTC CASSQDGGLDYEQYF
TRBJ1-1 - TRBV20-1 - TGCCTCTTCGCTCGCCCGGGTCAGAACACTGAAGCTTTCTTT CLFARPGQNTEAFF
TRBJ1-5 few TRBV5-1 - TGCGCCAGCAGCTTGGGGGGGTACGTGGATCAGCCCCAGCATTTT CASSLGGYVDQPQHF
TRBJ1-1 - TRBV30 - TGTGCCTGGAGAGCACCGCCGGTCACTGAAGCTTTCTTT CAWRAPPVTEAFF